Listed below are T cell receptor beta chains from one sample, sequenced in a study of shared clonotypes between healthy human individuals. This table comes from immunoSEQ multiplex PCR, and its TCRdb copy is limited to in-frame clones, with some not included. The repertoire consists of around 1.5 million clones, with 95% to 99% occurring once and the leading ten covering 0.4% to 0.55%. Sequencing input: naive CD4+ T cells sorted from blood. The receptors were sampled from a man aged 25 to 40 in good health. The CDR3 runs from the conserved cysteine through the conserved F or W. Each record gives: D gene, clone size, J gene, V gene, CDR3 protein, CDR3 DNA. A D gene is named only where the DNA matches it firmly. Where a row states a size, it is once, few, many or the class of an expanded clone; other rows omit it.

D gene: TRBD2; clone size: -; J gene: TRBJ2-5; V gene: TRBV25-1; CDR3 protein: CASSVAGGKETQYF; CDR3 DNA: TGTGCCAGCAGTGTAGCGGGAGGAAAAGAGACCCAGTACTTC
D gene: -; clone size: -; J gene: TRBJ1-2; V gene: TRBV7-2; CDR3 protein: CASSFLTTTNYGYTF; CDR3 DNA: TGTGCCAGCAGCTTCCTTACCACAACAAACTATGGCTACACCTTC
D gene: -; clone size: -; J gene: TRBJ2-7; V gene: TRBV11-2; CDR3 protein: CASSRRTKPRAFQVYEQYF; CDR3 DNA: TGTGCCAGCAGCCGGCGGACTAAGCCGAGGGCTTTTCAAGTCTACGAGCAGTACTTC
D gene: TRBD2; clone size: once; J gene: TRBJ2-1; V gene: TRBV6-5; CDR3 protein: CASRGGHEFF; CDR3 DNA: TGTGCCAGCCGGGGGGGGCATGAGTTCTTC
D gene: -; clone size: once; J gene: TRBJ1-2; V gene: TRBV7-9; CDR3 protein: CASSPIGTDYGYTF; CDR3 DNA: TGTGCCAGCAGCCCGATCGGGACGGACTATGGCTACACCTTC
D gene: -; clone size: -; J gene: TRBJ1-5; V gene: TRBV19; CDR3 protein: CASSTGVQRGRHF; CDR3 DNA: TGTGCCAGTAGTACAGGGGTTCAACGAGGAAGGCATTTT
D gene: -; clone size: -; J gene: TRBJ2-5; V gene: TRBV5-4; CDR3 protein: CASTSRGGQETQYF; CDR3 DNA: TGTGCCAGTACCTCGAGGGGGGGCCAAGAGACCCAGTACTTC
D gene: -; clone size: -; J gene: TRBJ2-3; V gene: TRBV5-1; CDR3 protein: CASSPTGTDTQYF; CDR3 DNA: TGCGCCAGCAGCCCGACAGGCACAGATACGCAGTATTTT
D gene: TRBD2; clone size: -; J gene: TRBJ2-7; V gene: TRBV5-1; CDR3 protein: CASSLGGREGTYEQYF; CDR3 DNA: TGCGCCAGCAGCTTGGGAGGTCGGGAGGGCACCTACGAGCAGTACTTC
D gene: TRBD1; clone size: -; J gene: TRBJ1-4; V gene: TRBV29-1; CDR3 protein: CSVESGTVNEKLFF; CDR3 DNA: TGCAGCGTTGAAAGTGGGACAGTTAATGAAAAACTGTTTTTT
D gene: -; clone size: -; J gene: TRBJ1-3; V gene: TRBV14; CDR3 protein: CASSQDLVSSGNTIYF; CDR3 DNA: TGTGCCAGCAGCCAAGATCTTGTGAGTTCTGGAAACACCATATATTTT
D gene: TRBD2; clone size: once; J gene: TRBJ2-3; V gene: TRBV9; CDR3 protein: CASSVASGRGTDTQYF; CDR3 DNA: TGTGCCAGCAGCGTAGCGAGCGGGAGGGGCACAGATACGCAGTATTTT
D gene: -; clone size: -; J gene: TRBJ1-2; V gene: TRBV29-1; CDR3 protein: CSVDGVFGGYTF; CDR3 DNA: TGCAGCGTTGATGGGGTATTCGGTGGCTACACCTTC
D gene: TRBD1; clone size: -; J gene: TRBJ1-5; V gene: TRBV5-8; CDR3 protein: CASSPGTVFSNQPQHF; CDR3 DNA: TGTGCCAGCAGCCCCGGGACAGTTTTTAGCAATCAGCCCCAGCATTTT
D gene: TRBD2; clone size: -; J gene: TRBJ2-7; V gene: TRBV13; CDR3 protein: CASSLLASGSYEQYF; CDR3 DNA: TGTGCCAGCAGCTTATTGGCTAGCGGCTCCTACGAGCAGTACTTC
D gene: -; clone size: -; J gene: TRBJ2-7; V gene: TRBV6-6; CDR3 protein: CASTEDLVAYEQYF; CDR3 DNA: TGTGCCAGCACCGAGGACCTCGTAGCCTACGAGCAGTACTTC
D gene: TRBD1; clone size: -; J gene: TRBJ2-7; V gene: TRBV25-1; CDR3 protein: CASSVTGGREQYF; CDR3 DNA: TGTGCCAGCAGTGTTACAGGGGGCCGGGAGCAGTACTTC
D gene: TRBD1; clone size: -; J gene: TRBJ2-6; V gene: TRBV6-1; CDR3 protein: CASSEAAGGTGANVLTF; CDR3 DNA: TGTGCCAGCAGTGAAGCGGCAGGGGGCACTGGGGCCAACGTCCTGACTTTC
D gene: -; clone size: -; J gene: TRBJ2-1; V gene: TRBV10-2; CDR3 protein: CASSATRMGYNEQFF; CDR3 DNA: TGCGCCAGCAGTGCAACTAGAATGGGATACAATGAGCAGTTCTTC
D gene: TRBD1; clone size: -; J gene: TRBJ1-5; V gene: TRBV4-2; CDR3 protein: CASSREGGRATQPQHF; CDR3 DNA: TGTGCCAGCAGCCGAGAAGGGGGCAGGGCAACTCAGCCCCAGCATTTT
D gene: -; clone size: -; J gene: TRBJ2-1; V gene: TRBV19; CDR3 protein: CASTPRAQGSYNEQFF; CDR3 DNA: TGTGCCAGTACCCCACGGGCCCAGGGTTCCTACAATGAGCAGTTCTTC
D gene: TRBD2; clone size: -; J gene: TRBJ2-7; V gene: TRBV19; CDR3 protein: CASSLAGAKYEQYF; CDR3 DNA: TGTGCCAGTAGTCTAGCGGGAGCCAAGTACGAGCAGTACTTC
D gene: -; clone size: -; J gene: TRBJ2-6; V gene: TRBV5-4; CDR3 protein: CASSLGPAAGANVLTF; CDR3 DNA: TGTGCCAGCAGCTTGGGACCGGCGGCTGGGGCCAACGTCCTGACTTTC
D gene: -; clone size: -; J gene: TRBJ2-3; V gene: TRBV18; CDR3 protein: CASSPKVDTQYF; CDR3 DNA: TGTGCCAGCTCACCAAAGGTGGATACGCAGTATTTT
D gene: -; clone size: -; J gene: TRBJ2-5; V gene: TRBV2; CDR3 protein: CASSEEGSRFGETQYF; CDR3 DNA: TGTGCCAGCAGTGAAGAGGGTAGCCGATTCGGGGAGACCCAGTACTTC
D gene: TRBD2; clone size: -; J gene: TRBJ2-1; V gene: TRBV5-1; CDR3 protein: CASSLWRGGDEQFF; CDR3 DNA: TGCGCCAGCAGCTTGTGGCGGGGAGGGGATGAGCAGTTCTTC
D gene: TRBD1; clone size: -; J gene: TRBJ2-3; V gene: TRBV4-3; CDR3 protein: CASSQETGAITDTQYF; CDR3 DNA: TGCGCCAGCAGCCAGGAGACAGGGGCTATCACAGATACGCAGTATTTT
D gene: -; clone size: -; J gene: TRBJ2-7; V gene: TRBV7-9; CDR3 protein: CASSAGLRGTYEQYF; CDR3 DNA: TGTGCCAGCAGCGCCGGACTTAGGGGAACCTACGAGCAGTACTTC
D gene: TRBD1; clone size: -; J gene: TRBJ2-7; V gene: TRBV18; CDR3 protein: CASSQPGQHSYEQYF; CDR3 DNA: TGTGCCAGCTCACAGCCGGGACAGCACTCCTACGAGCAGTACTTC
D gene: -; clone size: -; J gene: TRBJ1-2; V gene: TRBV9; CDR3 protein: CASSVASGMHGYTF; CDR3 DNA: TGTGCCAGCAGCGTAGCATCAGGTATGCACGGCTACACCTTC
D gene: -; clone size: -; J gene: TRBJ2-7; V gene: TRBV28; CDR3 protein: CASSRRRLRPGYEQYF; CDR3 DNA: TGTGCCAGCAGCCGACGCCGCCTTCGCCCGGGGTACGAGCAGTACTTC
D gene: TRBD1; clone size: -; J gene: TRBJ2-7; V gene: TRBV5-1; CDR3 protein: CASRLIPGQLKEGDF; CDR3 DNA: TGCGCCAGCAGACTGATACCGGGACAGCTTAAGGAAGGTGACTTC
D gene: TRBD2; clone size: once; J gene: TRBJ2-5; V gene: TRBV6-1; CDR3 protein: CASSELAGGHERETQYF; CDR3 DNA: TGTGCCAGCAGTGAACTAGCGGGAGGGCACGAAAGGGAGACCCAGTACTTC
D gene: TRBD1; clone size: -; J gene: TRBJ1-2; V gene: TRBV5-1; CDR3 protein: CASSLPGQGSYGYTF; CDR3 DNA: TGCGCCAGCAGCTTGCCCGGACAGGGCAGTTATGGCTACACCTTC
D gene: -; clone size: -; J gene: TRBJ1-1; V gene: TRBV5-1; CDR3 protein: CASSLGRGQMNTEAFF; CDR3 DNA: TGCGCCAGCAGCTTGGGGCGCGGACAGATGAACACTGAAGCTTTCTTT
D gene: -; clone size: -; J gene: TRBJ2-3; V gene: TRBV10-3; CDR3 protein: CAIRGVWESTDTQYF; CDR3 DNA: TGTGCCATCAGGGGGGTCTGGGAAAGCACAGATACGCAGTATTTT
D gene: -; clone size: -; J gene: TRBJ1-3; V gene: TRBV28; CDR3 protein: CASSSGTPYSGNTIYF; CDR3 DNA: TGTGCCAGCAGTTCCGGGACACCCTACTCTGGAAACACCATATATTTT
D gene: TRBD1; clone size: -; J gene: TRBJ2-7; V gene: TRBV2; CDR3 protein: CASNRGYEQYF; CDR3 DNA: TGTGCCAGTAACAGGGGATACGAGCAGTACTTC
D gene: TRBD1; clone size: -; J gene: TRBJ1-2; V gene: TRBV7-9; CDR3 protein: CASSSYHRGLLGDHYGYTF; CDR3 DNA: TGTGCCAGCAGCTCCTATCACAGGGGGCTCTTAGGCGATCACTATGGCTACACCTTC
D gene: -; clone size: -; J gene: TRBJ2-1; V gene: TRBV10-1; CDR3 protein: CASSDRNNEQFF; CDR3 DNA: TGCGCCAGTTCGGACAGAAACAATGAGCAGTTCTTC
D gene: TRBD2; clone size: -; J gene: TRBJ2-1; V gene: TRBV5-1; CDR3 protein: CASSLGGLAGGYNEQFF; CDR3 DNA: TGCGCCAGCAGCTTGGGGGGACTAGCGGGAGGTTACAATGAGCAGTTCTTC
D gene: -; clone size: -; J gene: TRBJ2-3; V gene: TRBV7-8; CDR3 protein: CASSRGDTQYF; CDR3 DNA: TGTGCCAGCAGCCGAGGGGATACGCAGTATTTT
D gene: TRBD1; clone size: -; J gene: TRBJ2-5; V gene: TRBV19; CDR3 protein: CASNQPGRQGETQYF; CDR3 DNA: TGTGCCAGTAACCAACCCGGCCGACAGGGAGAGACCCAGTACTTC
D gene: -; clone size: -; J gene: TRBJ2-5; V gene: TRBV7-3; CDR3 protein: CASSPGHLGETQYF; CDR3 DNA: TGTGCCAGCAGCCCGGGACATTTGGGAGAGACCCAGTACTTC
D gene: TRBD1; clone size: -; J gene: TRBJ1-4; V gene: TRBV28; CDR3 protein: CASSYAQGINEKLFF; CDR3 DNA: TGTGCCAGCAGTTACGCACAGGGGATTAATGAAAAACTGTTTTTT
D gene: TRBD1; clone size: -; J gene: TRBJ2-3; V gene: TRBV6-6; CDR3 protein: CASRSTGPTDTQYF; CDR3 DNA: TGTGCCAGCAGGTCGACAGGGCCGACAGATACGCAGTATTTT
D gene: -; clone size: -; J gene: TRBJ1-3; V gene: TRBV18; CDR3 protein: CASSPPERNTIYF; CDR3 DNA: TGTGCCAGCTCACCACCGGAAAGAAACACCATATATTTT
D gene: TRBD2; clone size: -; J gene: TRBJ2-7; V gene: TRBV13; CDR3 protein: CASSSERGRLGEQYF; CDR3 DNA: TGTGCCAGCAGTTCTGAGCGCGGGAGGCTTGGCGAGCAGTACTTC
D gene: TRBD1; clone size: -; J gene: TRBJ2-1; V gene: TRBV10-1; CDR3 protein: CASSLRQGSYNEQFF; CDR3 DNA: TGCGCCAGCAGTCTCAGACAGGGTTCCTACAATGAGCAGTTCTTC
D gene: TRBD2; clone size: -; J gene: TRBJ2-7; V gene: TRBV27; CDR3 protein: CASSLGLAGPEQYF; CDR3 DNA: TGTGCCAGCAGCCTGGGACTAGCGGGACCCGAGCAGTACTTC
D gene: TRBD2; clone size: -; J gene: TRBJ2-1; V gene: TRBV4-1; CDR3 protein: CASSPGVAGLSYNEQFF; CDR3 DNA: TGCGCCAGCAGCCCAGGGGTAGCGGGATTATCCTACAATGAGCAGTTCTTC
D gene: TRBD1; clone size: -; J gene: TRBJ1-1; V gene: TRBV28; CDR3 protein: CASSQRDRVNTEAFF; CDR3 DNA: TGTGCCAGCAGTCAAAGGGACAGGGTGAACACTGAAGCTTTCTTT
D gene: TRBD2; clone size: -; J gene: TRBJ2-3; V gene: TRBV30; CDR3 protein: CAWSEGLAGVVSTDTQYF; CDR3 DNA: TGTGCCTGGAGTGAAGGACTAGCGGGAGTCGTTAGCACAGATACGCAGTATTTT
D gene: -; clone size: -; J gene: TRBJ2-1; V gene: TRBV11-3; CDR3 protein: CASSLWGASYNEQFF; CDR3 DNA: TGTGCCAGCAGCTTGTGGGGGGCTTCCTACAATGAGCAGTTCTTC
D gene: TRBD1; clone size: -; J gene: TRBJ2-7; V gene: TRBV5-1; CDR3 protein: CASSQIGGTGSNEQYF; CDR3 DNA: TGCGCCAGCAGCCAAATTGGTGGGACAGGGTCGAACGAGCAGTACTTC
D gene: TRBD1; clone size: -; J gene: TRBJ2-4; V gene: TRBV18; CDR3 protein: CASSPIVQGWAIQYF; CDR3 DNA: TGTGCCAGCTCACCGATAGTACAGGGGTGGGCCATTCAGTACTTC
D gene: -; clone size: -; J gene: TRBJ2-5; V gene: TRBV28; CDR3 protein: CASSWTTLRGTQYF; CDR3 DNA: TGTGCCAGCAGTTGGACGACCTTGCGTGGGACCCAGTACTTC